The 21 T cell receptor beta chains listed next were all sequenced from one sample in a study of tumor-infiltrating lymphocytes in primary liver carcinoma. The roughly 18-32 mg bulk tissue piece was not sorted before simultaneous RNA and DNA extraction. With around 500 ng total RNA as template and a constant-region primer, TCR beta cDNA was made. TCR beta libraries came from three nested multiplex PCR rounds using slightly modified ARM-PCR. A C-beta reverse primer and TRBV1-TRBV30 forward primers served in each of the first two PCR rounds, at about 10 cycles apiece. TCRdb passed the multiplex PCR reads through MiXCR, listing each CDR3 protein once. In the table there are 90,000 to 150,000 distinct CDR3 sequences, about 68% of which are singletons. The sequenced sample was liver tumor tissue from sampling region 1. The subset was: tumor region T1, superior pole. The origin of the receptors is a woman aged 55-69 years with primary liver carcinoma and hepatitis B virus infection.

This clonotype was found many times. The chain combines TRBV29-1 with TRBJ2-7; D is unresolved. The CDR3 spans 12 residues. V dropped 1 base and J dropped 2 bases, with 6 bases sitting between them. Per the germline V gene, CDR1 is SQVTM and CDR2 is ANQGSEA. CDR3 region: CSVEAQPYEQYF. The DNA for the CDR3 is TGCAGCGTTGAAGCCCAACCCTACGAGCAGTACTTC.

This clonotype was observed at least ten times. The V call is TRBV12-3 or TRBV12-4, the J call TRBJ1-1; D uncertain. Trimming took 4 bases from V and 0 from J, leaving 12 bases between them. The CDR3 consists of 15 residues. The DNA of the CDR3 is TGTGCCAGCAGTTCTCATAGACGGTTGAACACTGAAGCTTTCTTT. It specifies CASSSHRRLNTEAFF.

A note on this clonotype: This may come from a read error, since a much larger clone is one base off. The DNA for the CDR3 is TGCGCCAGCTCGCCAGAGTCAGACGGCACAGATACGCAGTATTTT. Translated, it gives CASSPESDGTDTQYF. The V call is TRBV5-1, the J call TRBJ2-3; no clear D gene. This CDR3 has 15 residues. The V gene lost 7 bases and the J gene lost 1 base, with 16 bases spanning the gap. Germline CDR1 and CDR2: SGHRS and YFSETQ. Supplemented by reference TRBV5-1 and TRBJ2-3, the full variable domain reads KAGVTQTPRYLIKTRGQQVTLSCSPISGHRSVSWYQQTPGQGLQFLFEYFSETQRNKGNFPGRFSGRQFSNSRSEMNVSTLELGDSALYLCASSPESDGTDTQYFGPGTRLTVL.

As to this clonotype: A much bigger clone sits one base away, suggesting this may be a read error. The rearrangement joins TRBV6-5 to TRBJ1-6; D remains unclear. The CDR3 is made up of 13 amino acids. CDR1 and CDR2 from the germline V gene are MNHEY and SVGAGI. This CDR3 is CASSIGWNSALHF. CDR3 nucleotide sequence: TGTGCCAGCAGCATAGGGTGGAATTCAGCCCTCCACTTT.

This clonotype was counted only a few times. At one of its ends the junction is not consistent with the germline gene, which may arise from a read error. This chain links TRBV11-2 with TRBJ1-1, with D unresolved. The CDR3 runs to 16 residues. The V gene's germline CDR1 is SGHAT and CDR2 FQNNGV. The CDR3 sequence is CACSRNGQLSNTEAFF. Written as DNA, the CDR3 is TGTGCCTGCAGCCGTAACGGGCAGCTCTCGAACACTGAAGCTTTCTTT.

As to this clonotype: Germline and junction disagree at one end, which may indicate a read error. The chain recombines TRBV6-1 with TRBJ2-7; D perhaps matches TRBD1 (6 bases). In germline, CDR1 is MNHNS, CDR2 SASEGT. The CDR3 is 15 amino acids. The CDR3 DNA reads as TGTGCCAGCAGTGCTCCGGACAGAGTCTCCTATGAGCAGTACTTC. This encodes CASSAPDRVSYEQYF.

This clonotype was recorded many times. V gene TRBV6-2 or TRBV6-3 combines with J gene TRBJ2-2; 7 bases fit TRBD2. The CDR3 length is 16 residues. Germline trimming cut 10 bases from V and 0 bases from J; bases unmatched to any gene: 11. CDR1 and CDR2 (germline): MNHEY, SVGEGT. The CDR3 is CATEDWAGANTGELFF. Here the CDR3 DNA reads TGTGCCACCGAGGATTGGGCGGGAGCGAACACCGGGGAGCTGTTTTTT.

This clonotype was seen repeatedly, ten times or more. The chain recombines TRBV4-1 with TRBJ1-5, with TRBD1 matching 8 bases. The CDR3 sequence is 14 residues long. Germline assignment: CDR1 MGHRA and CDR2 YSYEKL. Trimming removed 1 base from V and 4 bases from J; junction bases left unmatched: 0. The CDR3 DNA reads as TGCGCCAGCAGCCAAGGGACAGGGAATCAGCCCCAGCATTTT. Amino acid sequence: CASSQGTGNQPQHF.

In regard to this clonotype: With a much larger clone just one base away, this may be a read error. The V call is TRBV6-1, the J call TRBJ2-1; TRBD1 or TRBD2 may be the D gene (5 bases each). The CDR3 has 19 residues. The germline V gene encodes CDR1 MNHNS and CDR2 SASEGT. Deletions cut 2 bases from V and 4 bases from J, with 24 bases between. The CDR3 region is CASSEWGTRQLSRYNEQFF. The CDR3 region has the DNA TGTGCCAGCAGTGAATGGGGGACCCGCCAACTATCAAGGTACAATGAGCAGTTCTTC.

By sample fraction, this clonotype is medium-sized. The V gene is TRBV11-2, the J gene TRBJ2-5; 7 bases fit TRBD2. The V and J ends lost 1 base and 7 bases, in that order; junction bases with no gene match: 3. Per the germline V gene, CDR1 is SGHAT and CDR2 is FQNNGV. The CDR3 has 13 residues. CDR3: CASSLASGGTQYF. The CDR3 region has the DNA TGTGCCAGCAGCTTAGCTAGCGGAGGGACCCAGTACTTC.

In the case of this clonotype: In this CDR3 the conserved last residue, phenylalanine or tryptophan, is missing, so a read error is likely. The J gene is TRBJ2-7, the V gene TRBV11-2, with D maybe TRBD1 (6 bases). This CDR3 contains 17 residues. Germline CDR1 and CDR2: SGHAT and FQNNGV. CDR3: CASSHETSTGFGYGQYS. CDR3 sequence (DNA): TGTGCCAGCAGCCATGAGACATCGACAGGTTTCGGCTACGGGCAGTACTCC.

This clonotype was observed a few times. This chain connects TRBV11-3 to TRBJ2-7; tentatively, D is TRBD2 (5 bases). The germline V and J ends were trimmed by 6 bases and 0 bases, with 15 bases remaining between them. The CDR3 is made up of 15 amino acids. Germline lookup yields CDR1 SGHNT and CDR2 YENEEA. The CDR3 loop is CASSSDLGSSYEQYF. CDR3 nucleotide sequence: TGTGCCAGCAGTTCTGACCTAGGGAGCTCCTACGAGCAGTACTTC.

This clonotype was counted only a few times. The CDR3 region is CASKRELDTGELFF. In DNA form, the CDR3 reads TGTGCCAGCAAGCGGGAGTTGGACACCGGGGAGCTGTTTTTT. The J gene is TRBJ2-2, the V gene TRBV5-4; TRBD2 matches 8 bases. There are 14 residues in the CDR3. Germline CDR1 SGHNT, CDR2 YYREEE (reference sequence). Trimming took 6 bases from V and 3 from J; bases not matched to a gene: 4.

A note on this clonotype: At one end the junction does not follow the germline gene, possibly because of a read error. V usage is TRBV2 and J usage is TRBJ1-5; 9 bases align to TRBD1. The CDR3 has 16 amino acids. Germline-derived CDR1 and CDR2 are SNHLY and FYNNEI. The CDR3 sequence: CASNQPGTGRNQPQHF. The CDR3 DNA reads TGTGCCAGCAATCAACCCGGGACAGGGAGAAATCAGCCCCAACATTTT.

The DNA of the CDR3 is TGTGCCAGCAGCTCAACCCTGGGACAGGGGCTTTACGAGCAGTACTTC. It translates to CASSSTLGQGLYEQYF. The chain links TRBV11-2 to TRBJ2-7, with 10 bases matching TRBD1. V lost 4 bases to trimming and J lost 4 bases; unmatched junction nucleotides: 10. Germline V gene lookup returns CDR1 SGHAT and CDR2 FQNNGV. This CDR3 spans 16 amino acids.

The chain employs TRBV20-1 and TRBJ2-5; a possible D gene is TRBD2 (5 bases). CDR1 and CDR2 from the germline V gene are DFQATT and SNEGSKA (reference sequence). Trimming took off 3 bases at V and 3 bases at J, with 11 bases between the two ends. This CDR3 region has 13 residues. The CDR3 region is CSARHFSEETQYF. CDR3 coding DNA: TGCAGTGCTAGGCACTTTAGCGAAGAGACCCAGTACTTC.

This clonotype is medium-sized (0.01 to 0.1%) in the sample. This chain links TRBV4-2 with TRBJ2-7; D is possibly TRBD2 (5 bases). Per the germline V gene, CDR1 is LGHNA and CDR2 is YNFKEQ. The length of the CDR3 is 15 residues. The ends were cut back, 3 bases at V and 0 bases at J, with 12 bases in the middle. CDR3 nucleotide sequence: TGTGCCAGCAGCCAGGGAGCCTTAAACTCCTACGAGCAGTACTTC. Its protein product is CASSQGALNSYEQYF.

The genes are TRBV5-1 and TRBJ2-7, with 7 bases identical to TRBD2. This CDR3 contains 13 residues. Per the germline V gene, CDR1 is SGHRS and CDR2 is YFSETQ. J gave up 1 base and V 7 bases, and 5 bases lay outside the gene matches. CDR3 coding DNA: TGCGCCAGCGGCCAGGGACTATCCTACGAGCAGTACTTC. Protein sequence: CASGQGLSYEQYF.

Note on this clonotype: At one end the junction does not follow the germline gene, possibly because of a read error. The genes are TRBV7-8 and TRBJ2-7; 13 bases agree with TRBD2. The CDR3 extends over 15 amino acids. Germline assignment: CDR1 SGHVS and CDR2 FQNEAQ. This CDR3 is CASSLVPGTSGKPAF. The CDR3 region has the DNA TGTGCCAGCAGCTTAGTCCCCGGGACTAGCGGGAAGCCCGCCTTC.

This clonotype was counted ten times or more. V gene TRBV21-1 combines with J gene TRBJ2-5; TRBD1 is the table's D call, not checked against the DNA. TRBV21-1 is recorded as a pseudogene. This CDR3 is built from 13 residues. CDR3 residues: CASYRDRRETQYF. The DNA for the CDR3 is TGTGCCAGCTACCGGGACAGAAGAGAGACCCAGTACTTC.

Notes on this clonotype: A much bigger clone sits one base away, suggesting this may be a read error. V is TRBV14 and J is TRBJ2-3; 7 bases match TRBD2. The trim removed 6 bases at V and 1 base at J, leaving 7 bases unmatched. Germline V lookup: CDR1 SGHDN, CDR2 FVKESK. The CDR3 loop spans 15 amino acids. CDR3 DNA: TGTGCCAGCAGACACACCGGGAGGCGCACAGATACGCAGTATTTT. As protein: CASRHTGRRTDTQYF.